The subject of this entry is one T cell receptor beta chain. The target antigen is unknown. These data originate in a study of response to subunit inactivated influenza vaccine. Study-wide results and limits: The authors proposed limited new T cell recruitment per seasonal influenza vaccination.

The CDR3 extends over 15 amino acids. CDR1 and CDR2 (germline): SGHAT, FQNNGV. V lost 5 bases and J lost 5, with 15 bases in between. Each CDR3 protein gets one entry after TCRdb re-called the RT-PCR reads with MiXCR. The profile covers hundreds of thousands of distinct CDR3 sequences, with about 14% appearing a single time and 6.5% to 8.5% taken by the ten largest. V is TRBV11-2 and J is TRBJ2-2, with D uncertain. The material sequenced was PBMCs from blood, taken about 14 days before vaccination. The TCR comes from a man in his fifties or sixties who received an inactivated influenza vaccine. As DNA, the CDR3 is TGTGCCAGCAGCCAGGAGCCGGTCAGAACCGGGGAGCTGTTTTTT. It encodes CASSQEPVRTGELFF.